This TCR beta chain stems from a study of neoadjuvant anti-PD-1 for oral cavity cancer. Study-wide results and caveats: Post-nivolumab, blood T cell clonality was significantly elevated in non-responders.

Turning to this clone: What it binds is unknown.

Trimming cost V 3 bases and J 2 bases, with 17 bases left between them. This CDR3 contains 18 residues. Germline-derived CDR1 and CDR2 are WSHSY and SAAADI. The assay was immunoSEQ multiplex PCR, and TCRdb's table has in-frame clones only and misses some. The sample includes just over 65,000 clones, more than 75% seen only once; the top ten take around 3.7%. As to time point: after neoadjuvant nivolumab, at surgical resection. Patients had newly diagnosed, untreated stage II-IVA oral cavity squamous cell carcinoma. No culture or expansion preceded analysis of these blood cells. This specimen was PBMCs, taken after nivolumab (anti-PD-1) treatment. The receptor's source is a person aged 35 to 85 with oral cavity squamous cell carcinoma. V gene TRBV10-2 combines with J gene TRBJ2-6, with a possible D match to TRBD1 (6 bases). In nucleotides, the CDR3 is TGCGCCAGCAGTGATCAGGTCCAGGGGAACACTGGGGCCAACGTCCTGACTTTC. Amino acids: CASSDQVQGNTGANVLTF.